The T cell receptor (beta chain) described here comes from a study of graft-versus-host responses after intestinal transplantation. Turning to the study itself: Among the recipients, transplants were multivisceral, liver-intestinal, or isolated intestinal. Every recipient underwent anti-thymocyte globulin induction, then tacrolimus and steroids for two to four years. Study-wide findings and caveats: GvH clones occurred in recipient marrow; some first appeared in ileum or blood.

About this clone: The antigen is not known.

Libraries were prepared by immunoSEQ multiplex PCR; TCRdb keeps only in-frame clonotypes and omits some of them. The top ten clones hold approximately 2.3% of a sample with some 41,000 clones, about 90% of them seen once. V lost 2 bases, J lost 7 bases, and 9 bases lay in between. The length of the CDR3 is 14 residues. Germline loops: CDR1 SGHTA, CDR2 FQGNSA. The chain joins TRBV7-2 to TRBJ1-6; no definite D call. The sequences come from PBMCs, collected around 320 days after intestinal transplant. This TCR was sampled from a human patient who received an intestinal transplant, so some T cells may come from the graft donor. The CDR3 DNA follows: TGTGCCAGCAGCTTAAGACGGACCAATTCACCCCTCCACTTT. Amino acids: CASSLRRTNSPLHF.